The 3 T cell receptor beta chains below were found in one sample sequenced in a study of CD8+CD57+ T cells in acquired aplastic anemia. Genomic DNA acted as the template from which TCR beta VDJ combination and CDR3 sequence profiling were carried out. Each CDR3 protein is one row after TCRdb ran MiXCR on the reads. The profile shows about 190,000 distinct CDR3 sequences, approximately 48% of them singletons. Patients chosen for sequencing had CD8+CD57+ cells that had expanded, as shown by flow cytometry. Sample: sorted CD4+, CD8+, or CD8+CD57+ T cells (not recorded which) from PBMCs. The receptors stem from a human donor with aplastic anemia.

The rearrangement links TRBV20-1 to TRBJ1-6, with D tentatively TRBD1 (6 bases). There are 15 residues in the CDR3. Trimming removed 6 bases from V and 0 bases from J, with 12 bases in between. Germline-derived CDR1 and CDR2 are DFQATT and SNEGSKA (reference sequence). This CDR3 is CSARQDLSYNSPLHF. In nucleotides, the CDR3 is TGCAGTGCCAGACAGGACCTCTCCTATAATTCACCCCTCCACTTT.

There are many counts of this clonotype. The chain joins TRBV9 to TRBJ2-1, with D perhaps assigned TRBD1 or TRBD2 (5 bases each). CDR1 and CDR2 from the germline V gene are SGDLS and YYNGEE. Trimming cost V 3 bases and J 6 bases, with 16 bases left between them. The CDR3 consists of 15 residues. The CDR3 DNA follows: TGTGCCAGCAGCGCCTCCGGGACCCTGAGCAATGAGCAGTTCTTC. It translates to CASSASGTLSNEQFF.

The sample holds many counts of this clonotype. The V gene is TRBV4-2, the J gene TRBJ2-3; maybe TRBD2 (6 bases). CDR1 LGHNA and CDR2 YNFKEQ come from the germline V gene. V was cut by 0 bases and J by 3 bases, with 19 bases left in between. The CDR3 sequence is 18 residues long. The CDR3 bases are TGTGCCAGCAGCCAAGAACTGTTCGGGGGAGTGCGAACAGATACGCAGTATTTT. Translated: CASSQELFGGVRTDTQYF.